This TCR beta chain derives from a study of neurological immune-mediated disorders. Overall study: There were 35 or so multiple sclerosis patients. Of these, around 30 had relapsing-remitting MS and 3 had secondary progressive MS. Findings of the study overall: The study found the most TCR clonal expansion in HTLV-1-associated myelopathy and the least in multiple sclerosis, below healthy controls. The expanded clones of different subjects shared no CDR3 amino acid sequences (suggesting private repertoires in all groups).

The authors produced cDNA by 5'RACE using 10-nucleotide random UMIs. TCRdb itself ran the 5' RACE reads through MiXCR, one entry per CDR3 protein. The table shows 65,000 to 85,000 distinct CDR3 sequences, with 2.5% to 4% occurring only once. This clonotype was observed at least ten times. The antigen is unknown. Trimming removed 7 bases at V and 1 base at J, with 19 bases between. Germline values: CDR1 KGHSH, CDR2 LQKENI. The CDR3 extends over 16 amino acids. The receptor comes from a woman between 45 and 60 years old with multiple sclerosis. V gene TRBV18 combines with J gene TRBJ2-5; D is unclear. Material for sequencing was PBMCs. CDR3 sequence reads: CASLSTRTAAQETQYF. The CDR3 DNA reads TGTGCCAGCTTATCCACTCGGACGGCAGCCCAAGAGACCCAGTACTTC.